The 17 T cell receptor beta chains in this list originate from one sample, sequenced in a study of type 1 and type 2 diabetes patients. Genomic DNA was the PCR template. A primer set of 30 forward and 13 reverse primers amplified the CDR3. In TCRdb, the multiplex PCR reads were re-called with MiXCR into one record per CDR3 protein. The sample contains a few hundred thousand distinct CDR3 sequences, around 50% of which appear only once. The sample comprised peripheral blood mononuclear cells (PBMCs). The source of these receptors is a man younger than 35 with type 2 diabetes.

V usage is TRBV7-3 and J usage is TRBJ2-1, with TRBD1 matching 11 bases. The CDR3 has 15 amino acids. The ends lost 5 bases at V and 9 bases at J; junction bases unmatched: 9. Germline CDR1 reads SGHTA; CDR2 reads FQGTGA. CDR3 loop: CASSAGQGALGEQFF. The CDR3 DNA is TGTGCCAGCAGCGCTGGACAGGGGGCGCTTGGTGAGCAGTTCTTC.

This CDR3 reads CASSPVGNMNTEAFF. DNA of the CDR3: TGTGCCAGCTCACCAGTCGGGAACATGAACACTGAAGCTTTCTTT. V is TRBV18 and J is TRBJ1-1; D gene ambiguous. CDR3 length: 15 residues. Per the germline V gene, CDR1 is KGHSH and CDR2 is LQKENI. V lost 2 bases and J lost 0, with 10 bases in between.

The rearrangement joins TRBV19 to TRBJ2-3; tentative D call: TRBD2 (6 bases). CDR1 is LNHDA and CDR2 is SQIVND in the germline V gene (reference sequence). Trimming took off 5 bases at V and 2 bases at J, with 11 bases between the two ends. There are 14 residues in the CDR3. The CDR3 spells CASSRTKNTDTQYF. Written as DNA, the CDR3 is TGTGCCAGTAGTCGGACTAAAAACACAGATACGCAGTATTTT.

The genes are TRBV19 and TRBJ2-1; 7 bases line up with TRBD2. The CDR3 has 14 residues. Germline assignment: CDR1 LNHDA and CDR2 SQIVND (reference sequence). V was pared by 6 bases and J by 2 bases, with 4 bases of the junction left unmatched. CDR3 DNA: TGTGCCAGTAGGGATCGGGAGGCCTACAATGAGCAGTTCTTC. This sequence encodes CASRDREAYNEQFF.

A note on this clonotype: This may be a read error: a much more frequent sequence differs by one nucleotide. CDR3 bases: TGTGCCTGGTCGTCCATTCGCCAGAGAGACGAGCAGTTCTTC. It yields the protein CAWSSIRQRDEQFF. The chain combines TRBV30 with TRBJ2-1; D is undetermined. From germline, CDR1 is GTSNPN and CDR2 SVGIG (reference sequence). V was cut by 5 bases and J by 10 bases, with 21 bases left in between. The CDR3 spans 14 residues.

The genes are TRBV10-3 and TRBJ1-4; D not resolved. Germline V gives CDR1 ENHRY, CDR2 SYGVKD. The CDR3 spans 13 residues. V was pared by 6 bases and J by 0 bases, with 5 bases between. This CDR3 is CAIRDATNEKLFF. Written as DNA, the CDR3 is TGTGCCATCAGGGATGCAACTAATGAAAAACTGTTTTTT.

In the case of this clonotype: Possible read error: a much larger clone is one base away. The rearrangement links TRBV25-1 to TRBJ2-5; no firm D call. The CDR3 spans 15 residues. Germline CDR1 is MGHDK and CDR2 is SYGVNS. Trimming removed 4 bases from V and 4 bases from J, with 16 bases in between. The CDR3 DNA is TGTGCCAGCAGTGTTTTCGTCTCCTCACGAGAGACCCAGTACTTC. It yields the protein CASSVFVSSRETQYF.

This clonotype appeared many times. The chain carries TRBV2 and TRBJ2-7, with D possibly called TRBD1 or TRBD2 (6 bases each). Trimming took off 4 bases at V and 1 base at J, with 14 bases between the two ends. Germline V gene data show CDR1 as SNHLY and CDR2 as FYNNEI. CDR3 length: 15 amino acids. CDR3 in DNA: TGTGCCAGCAGTGCGCTGGGGGCGGGGTCCTACGAGCAGTACTTC. It translates to CASSALGAGSYEQYF.

The genes are TRBV28 and TRBJ2-7; D is possibly TRBD1 (6 bases). CDR1 MDHEN and CDR2 SYDVKM come from the germline V gene. CDR3 length equals 15 residues. The germline V and J ends were trimmed by 9 bases and 4 bases, with 22 bases remaining between them. The CDR3 DNA follows: TGTGCCAGTTCCCCCACCGGGACACACTTTTACGAGCAGTACTTC. This gives the protein CASSPTGTHFYEQYF.

The rearrangement links TRBV10-1 to TRBJ2-1; 11 bases are a match to TRBD2. V dropped 6 bases and J dropped 6; count of bases not matched to a gene: 10. CDR1 and CDR2 from the germline V gene are WNHNN and SYGVQD (reference sequence). The CDR3 totals 16 residues. CDR3 DNA sequence: TGCGCCAGCAGCCAGACTACTAGCGGGGGCCGCAATGAGCAGTTCTTC. Amino acid sequence: CASSQTTSGGRNEQFF.

J is TRBJ2-3 and V is TRBV9; the D gene is possibly TRBD1 (5 bases). Gene TRBJ1-5 matches the end of the DNA better, so the J call may be wrong. The CDR3 covers 14 residues. The germline gives CDR1 SGDLS, CDR2 YYNGEE. This CDR3 is CASSIDGGTDTQHF. The CDR3 DNA sequence: TGTGCCAGCAGCATAGACGGGGGAACAGATACGCAGCATTTT.

The chain carries TRBV6-5 and TRBJ1-1; D remains unclear. V was clipped by 2 bases and J by 5 bases, with 12 bases between them. The CDR3 is 14 amino acids. From germline, CDR1 is MNHEY and CDR2 SVGAGI. In nucleotides, the CDR3 is TGTGCCAGCAGTTACGGTATCAAAAGAACTGAAGCTTTCTTT. Translation: CASSYGIKRTEAFF.

This clonotype was picked up a small number of times. The V call is TRBV5-1, the J call TRBJ2-7; TRBD2 matches 7 bases. Germline-derived CDR1 and CDR2 are SGHRS and YFSETQ. This CDR3 is 15 amino acids long. Losses at the gene ends were 4 bases for V and 5 bases for J; bases not matched to a gene: 12. CDR3 in DNA: TGCGCCAGCAGCCCGGGAGGTTTAGCTTCAGACGAGCAGTACTTC. It codes for CASSPGGLASDEQYF. Full variable domain (rest looked up from reference TRBV5-1 and TRBJ2-7): KAGVTQTPRYLIKTRGQQVTLSCSPISGHRSVSWYQQTPGQGLQFLFEYFSETQRNKGNFPGRFSGRQFSNSRSEMNVSTLELGDSALYLCASSPGGLASDEQYFGPGTRLTVT.

The chain combines TRBV19 with TRBJ1-4; D gene ambiguous. The CDR3 totals 15 residues. Trimming took 5 bases from V and 0 from J, leaving 10 bases between them. The germline gives CDR1 LNHDA, CDR2 SQIVND (reference sequence). CDR3 amino acids: CASSPDFATNEKLFF. The CDR3 DNA reads TGTGCCAGTAGTCCGGATTTCGCAACTAATGAAAAACTGTTTTTT.

This clonotype has a handful of counts. The chain recombines TRBV12-3 or TRBV12-4 with TRBJ2-7; unclear D gene. The CDR3 spans 15 residues. The V gene lost 0 bases and the J gene lost 3 bases, with 12 bases spanning the gap. The CDR3 sequence: CASSLAGATSYEQYF. The CDR3 DNA follows: TGTGCCAGCAGTTTAGCTGGAGCTACAAGCTACGAGCAGTACTTC.

The J gene is TRBJ1-1, the V gene TRBV12-5; no reliable D call. This CDR3 region has 12 residues. Germline loops: CDR1 LGHNT, CDR2 FRNRAP. Trimming took off 3 bases at V and 5 bases at J, with 7 bases between the two ends. The CDR3: CASGLGITEAFF. CDR3 nucleotide sequence: TGTGCTAGTGGTTTAGGGATAACTGAAGCTTTCTTT.

Comments on this clonotype: Germline is not matched at one junction end, which may reflect a read error. V is TRBV10-3 and J is TRBJ2-1, with 7 bases that match TRBD2. CDR1 ENHRY and CDR2 SYGVKD come from the germline V gene. CDR3 size: 15 residues. The CDR3 protein is CASSEARDYQNEQFF. Written as DNA, the CDR3 is TGTGCCAGCAGTGAAGCACGGGACTACCAGAATGAGCAGTTCTTC.